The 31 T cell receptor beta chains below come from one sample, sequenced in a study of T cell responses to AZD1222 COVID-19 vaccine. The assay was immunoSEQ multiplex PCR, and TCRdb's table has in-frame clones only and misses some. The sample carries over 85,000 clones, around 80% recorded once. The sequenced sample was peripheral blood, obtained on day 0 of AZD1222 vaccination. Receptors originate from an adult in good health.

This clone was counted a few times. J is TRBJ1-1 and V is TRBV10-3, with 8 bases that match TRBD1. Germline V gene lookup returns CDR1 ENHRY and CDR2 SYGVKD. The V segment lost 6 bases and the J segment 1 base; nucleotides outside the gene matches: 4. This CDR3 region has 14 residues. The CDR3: CAIRRDRGNTEAFF. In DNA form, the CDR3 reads TGTGCCATCAGGAGAGACAGGGGGAACACTGAAGCTTTCTTT.

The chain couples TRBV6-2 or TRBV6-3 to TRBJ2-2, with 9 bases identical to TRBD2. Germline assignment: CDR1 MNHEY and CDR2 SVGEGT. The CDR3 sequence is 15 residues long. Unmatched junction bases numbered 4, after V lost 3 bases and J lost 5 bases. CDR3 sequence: CASSYTLAGTGELFF. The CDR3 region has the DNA TGTGCCAGCAGTTATACGCTAGCGGGGACCGGGGAGCTGTTTTTT.

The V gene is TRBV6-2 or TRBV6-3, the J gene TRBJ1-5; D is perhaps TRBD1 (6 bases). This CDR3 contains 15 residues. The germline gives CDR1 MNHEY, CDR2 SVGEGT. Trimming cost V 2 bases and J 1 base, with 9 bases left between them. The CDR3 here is CASSYQGTSNQPQHF. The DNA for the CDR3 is TGTGCCAGCAGTTACCAGGGGACCAGCAATCAGCCCCAGCATTTT.

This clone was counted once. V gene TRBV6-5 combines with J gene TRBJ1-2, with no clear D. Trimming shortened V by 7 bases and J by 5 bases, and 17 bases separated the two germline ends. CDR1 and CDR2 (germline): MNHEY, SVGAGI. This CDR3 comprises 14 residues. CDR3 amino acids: CASNNAYQSYGYTF. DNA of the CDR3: TGTGCCAGCAATAACGCTTACCAATCTTATGGCTACACCTTC.

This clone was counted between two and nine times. CDR3 DNA: TGTGCCAGCAGTCGAGGGGCGAATGTGGACACTGAAGCTTTCTTT. Encoded protein: CASSRGANVDTEAFF. V is TRBV6-2 or TRBV6-3 and J is TRBJ1-1; weak D call: TRBD1 (5 bases). The V end was cut by 5 bases, the J end by 3 bases, with 16 bases between. The CDR3 length is 15 residues. Germline V gene sequence: CDR1 MNHEY, CDR2 SVGEGT.

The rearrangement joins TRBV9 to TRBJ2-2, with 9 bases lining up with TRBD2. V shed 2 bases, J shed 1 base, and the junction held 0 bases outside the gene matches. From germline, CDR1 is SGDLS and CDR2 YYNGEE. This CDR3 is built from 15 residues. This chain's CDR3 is CASSVTSGNTGELFF. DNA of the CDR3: TGTGCCAGCAGCGTGACTAGCGGGAACACCGGGGAGCTGTTTTTT. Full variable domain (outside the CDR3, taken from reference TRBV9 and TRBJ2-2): DSGVTQTPKHLITATGQRVTLRCSPRSGDLSVYWYQQSLDQGLQFLIQYYNGEERAKGNILERFSAQQFPDLHSELNLSSLELGDSALYFCASSVTSGNTGELFFGEGSRLTVL.

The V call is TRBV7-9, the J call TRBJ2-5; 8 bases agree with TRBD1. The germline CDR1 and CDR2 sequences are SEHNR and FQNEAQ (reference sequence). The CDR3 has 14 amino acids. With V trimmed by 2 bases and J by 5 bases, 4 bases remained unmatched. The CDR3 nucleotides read TGTGCCAGCAGCTTATCAGGGGGCTGGGAGACCCAGTACTTC. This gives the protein CASSLSGGWETQYF.

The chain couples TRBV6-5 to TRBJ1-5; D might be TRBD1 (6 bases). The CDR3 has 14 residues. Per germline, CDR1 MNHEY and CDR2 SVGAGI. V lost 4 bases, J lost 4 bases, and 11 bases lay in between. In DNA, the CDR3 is TGTGCCAGCAGTTTCGGACAGAATAATCAGCCCCAGCATTTT. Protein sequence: CASSFGQNNQPQHF.

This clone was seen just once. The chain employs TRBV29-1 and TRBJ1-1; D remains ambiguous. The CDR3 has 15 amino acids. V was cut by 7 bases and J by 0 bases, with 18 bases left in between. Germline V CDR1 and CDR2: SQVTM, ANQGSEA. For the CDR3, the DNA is TGCAGCGCTAGCCATCTACCGACGGTGAACACTGAAGCTTTCTTT. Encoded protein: CSASHLPTVNTEAFF.

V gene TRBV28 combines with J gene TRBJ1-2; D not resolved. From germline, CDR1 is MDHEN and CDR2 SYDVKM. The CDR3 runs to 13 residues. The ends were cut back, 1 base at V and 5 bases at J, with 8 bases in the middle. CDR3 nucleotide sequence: TGTGCCAGCAGTTTATTCGCCCAGTATGGCTACACCTTC. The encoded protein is CASSLFAQYGYTF.

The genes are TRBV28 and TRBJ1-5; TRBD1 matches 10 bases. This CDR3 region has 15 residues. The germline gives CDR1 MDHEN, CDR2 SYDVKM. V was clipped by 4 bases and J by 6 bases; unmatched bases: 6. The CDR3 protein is CASSSRQGASQPQHF. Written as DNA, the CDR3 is TGTGCCAGCAGTTCGCGACAGGGGGCTAGTCAGCCCCAGCATTTT.

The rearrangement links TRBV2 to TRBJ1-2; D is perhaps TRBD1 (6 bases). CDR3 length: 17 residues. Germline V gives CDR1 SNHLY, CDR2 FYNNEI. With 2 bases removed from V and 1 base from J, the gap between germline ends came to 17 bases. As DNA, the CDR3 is TGTGCCAGCAGTGAATACGGCAGGGGAGGGGGTAACTATGGCTACACCTTC. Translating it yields CASSEYGRGGGNYGYTF.

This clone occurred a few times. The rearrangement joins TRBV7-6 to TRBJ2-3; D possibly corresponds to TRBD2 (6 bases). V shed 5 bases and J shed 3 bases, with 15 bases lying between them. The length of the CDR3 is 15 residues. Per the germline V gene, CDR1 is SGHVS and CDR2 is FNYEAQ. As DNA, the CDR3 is TGTGCCAGCAGCGCCCAACTAGCTTCGACAGATACGCAGTATTTT. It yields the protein CASSAQLASTDTQYF.

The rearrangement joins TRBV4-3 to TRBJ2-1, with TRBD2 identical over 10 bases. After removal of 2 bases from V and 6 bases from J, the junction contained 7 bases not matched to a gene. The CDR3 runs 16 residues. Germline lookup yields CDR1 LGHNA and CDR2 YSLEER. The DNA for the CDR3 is TGCGCCAGCAGCCAAATCCCTAGCGGGAGCACCAATGAGCAGTTCTTC. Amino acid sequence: CASSQIPSGSTNEQFF.

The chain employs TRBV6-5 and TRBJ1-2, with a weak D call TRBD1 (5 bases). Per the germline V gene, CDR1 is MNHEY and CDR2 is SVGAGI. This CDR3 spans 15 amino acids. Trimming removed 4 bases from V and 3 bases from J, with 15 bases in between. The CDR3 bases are TGTGCCAGCAGTTCCCGGGGGTTGGACGACTATGGCTACACCTTC. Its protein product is CASSSRGLDDYGYTF.

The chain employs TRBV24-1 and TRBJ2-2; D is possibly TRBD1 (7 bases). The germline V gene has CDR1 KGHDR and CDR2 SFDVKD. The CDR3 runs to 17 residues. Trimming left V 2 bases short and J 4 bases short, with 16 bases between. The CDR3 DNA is TGTGCCACCAGTGATTCCCAACAGGGGACTCTCACCGGGGAGCTGTTTTTT. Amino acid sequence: CATSDSQQGTLTGELFF.

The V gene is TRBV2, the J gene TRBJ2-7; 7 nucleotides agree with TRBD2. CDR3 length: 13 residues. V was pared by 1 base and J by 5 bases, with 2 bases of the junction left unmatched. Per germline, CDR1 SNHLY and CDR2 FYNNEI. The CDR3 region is CASSEGLADEQYF. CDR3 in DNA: TGTGCCAGCAGTGAAGGGCTAGCGGACGAGCAGTACTTC.

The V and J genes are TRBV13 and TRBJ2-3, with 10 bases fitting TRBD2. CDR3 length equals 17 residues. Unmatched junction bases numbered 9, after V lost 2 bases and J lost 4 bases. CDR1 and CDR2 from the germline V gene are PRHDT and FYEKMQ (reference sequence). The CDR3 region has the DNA TGTGCCAGCAGCTTATGGTTGCGGACTAGCGGTCCAGATACGCAGTATTTT. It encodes CASSLWLRTSGPDTQYF.

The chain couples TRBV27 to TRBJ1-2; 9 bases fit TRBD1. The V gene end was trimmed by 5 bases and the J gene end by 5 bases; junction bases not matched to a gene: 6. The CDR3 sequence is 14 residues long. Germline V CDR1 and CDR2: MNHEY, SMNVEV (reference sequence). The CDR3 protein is CASSQTGGLYGYTF. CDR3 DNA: TGTGCCAGCAGTCAGACAGGGGGACTTTATGGCTACACCTTC.

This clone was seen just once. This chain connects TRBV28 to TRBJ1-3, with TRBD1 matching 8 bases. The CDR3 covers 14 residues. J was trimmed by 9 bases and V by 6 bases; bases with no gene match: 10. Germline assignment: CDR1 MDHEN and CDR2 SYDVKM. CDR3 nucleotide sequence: TGTGCCAGCAGCTTCCCCGGACAGGGCAGCACCATATATTTT. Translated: CASSFPGQGSTIYF.

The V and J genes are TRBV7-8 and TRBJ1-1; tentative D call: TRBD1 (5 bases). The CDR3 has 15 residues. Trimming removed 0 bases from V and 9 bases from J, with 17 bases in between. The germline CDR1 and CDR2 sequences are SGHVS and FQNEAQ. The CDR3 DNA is TGTGCCAGCAGCTTAGCCCTGGGACCGGACACCCAAGCTTTCTTT. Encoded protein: CASSLALGPDTQAFF.

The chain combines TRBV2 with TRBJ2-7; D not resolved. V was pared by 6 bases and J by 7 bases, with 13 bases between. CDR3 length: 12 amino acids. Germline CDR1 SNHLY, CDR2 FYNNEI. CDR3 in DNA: TGTGCCAGCAGGGCCGACTGGCCGGAGCAGTACTTC. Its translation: CASRADWPEQYF.

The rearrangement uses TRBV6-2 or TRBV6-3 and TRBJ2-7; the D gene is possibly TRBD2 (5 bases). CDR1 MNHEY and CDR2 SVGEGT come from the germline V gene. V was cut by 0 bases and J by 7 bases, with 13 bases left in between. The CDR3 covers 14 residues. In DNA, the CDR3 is TGTGCCAGCAGTTACTCGGGCCGCCGAGGGGAGCAGTACTTC. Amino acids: CASSYSGRRGEQYF.

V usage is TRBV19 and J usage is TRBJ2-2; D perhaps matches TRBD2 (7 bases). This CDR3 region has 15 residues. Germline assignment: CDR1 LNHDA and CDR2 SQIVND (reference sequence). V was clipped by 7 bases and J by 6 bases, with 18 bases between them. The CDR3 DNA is TGTGCCAGTACTGCGGGGGCCAGGATTTCCGGGGAGCTGTTTTTT. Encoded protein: CASTAGARISGELFF.

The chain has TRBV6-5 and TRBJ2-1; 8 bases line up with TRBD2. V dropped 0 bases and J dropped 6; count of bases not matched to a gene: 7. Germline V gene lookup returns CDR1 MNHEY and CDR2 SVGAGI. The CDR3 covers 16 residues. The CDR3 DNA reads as TGTGCCAGCAGTTACTCCCCCGGAGCGGGAGTCAATGAGCAGTTCTTC. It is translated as CASSYSPGAGVNEQFF.

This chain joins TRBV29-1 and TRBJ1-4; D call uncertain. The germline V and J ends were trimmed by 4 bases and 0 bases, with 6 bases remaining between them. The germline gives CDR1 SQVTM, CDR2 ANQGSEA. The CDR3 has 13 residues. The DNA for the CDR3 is TGCAGCGTTGTTCCGGCAACTAATGAAAAACTGTTTTTT. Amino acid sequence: CSVVPATNEKLFF.

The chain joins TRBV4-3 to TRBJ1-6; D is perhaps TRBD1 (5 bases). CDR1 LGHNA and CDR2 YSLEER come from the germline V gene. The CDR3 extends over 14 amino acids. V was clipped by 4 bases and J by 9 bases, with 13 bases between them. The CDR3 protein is CASSRGRGISPLHF. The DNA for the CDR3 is TGCGCCAGCAGCCGGGGCCGGGGGATTTCACCCCTCCACTTT.

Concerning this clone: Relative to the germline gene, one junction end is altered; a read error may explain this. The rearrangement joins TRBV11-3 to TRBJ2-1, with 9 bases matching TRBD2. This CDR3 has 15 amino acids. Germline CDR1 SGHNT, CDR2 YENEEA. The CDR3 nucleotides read TGTCCCAGCAGCTTCCAAGGCGGGGGGGCAAATGAGCAGTTCTTC. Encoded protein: CPSSFQGGGANEQFF.

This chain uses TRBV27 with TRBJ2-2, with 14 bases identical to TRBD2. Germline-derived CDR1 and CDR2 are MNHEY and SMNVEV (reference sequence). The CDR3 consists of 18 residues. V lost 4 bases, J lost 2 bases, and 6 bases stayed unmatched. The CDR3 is CASSSPGLAGANTGELFF. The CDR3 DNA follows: TGTGCCAGCAGTTCCCCGGGACTAGCGGGGGCTAACACCGGGGAGCTGTTTTTT.

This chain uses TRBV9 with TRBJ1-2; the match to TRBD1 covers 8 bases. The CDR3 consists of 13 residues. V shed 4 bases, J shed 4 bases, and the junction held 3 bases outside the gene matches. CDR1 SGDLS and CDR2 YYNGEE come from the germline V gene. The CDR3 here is CASSFGQGYGYTF. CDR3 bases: TGTGCCAGCAGCTTCGGACAGGGCTATGGCTACACCTTC.

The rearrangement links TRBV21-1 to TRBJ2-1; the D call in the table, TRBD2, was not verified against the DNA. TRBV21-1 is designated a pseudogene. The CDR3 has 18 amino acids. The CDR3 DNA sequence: TGTGCCAGCAGCAAAGTCCTAGCGGACTTAGCTCCCTACAATGAGCAGTTCTTC. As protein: CASSKVLADLAPYNEQFF.